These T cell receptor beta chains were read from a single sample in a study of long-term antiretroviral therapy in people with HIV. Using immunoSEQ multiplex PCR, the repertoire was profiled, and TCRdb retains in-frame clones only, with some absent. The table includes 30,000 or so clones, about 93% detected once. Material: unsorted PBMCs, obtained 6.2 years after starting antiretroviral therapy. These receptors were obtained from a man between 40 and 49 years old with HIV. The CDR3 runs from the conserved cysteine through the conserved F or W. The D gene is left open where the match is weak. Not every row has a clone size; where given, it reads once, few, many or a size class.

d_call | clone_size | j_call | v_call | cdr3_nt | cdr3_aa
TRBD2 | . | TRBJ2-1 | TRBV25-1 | TGTGCCAGGCGTAGCGGGGGGAACTACAATGAGCAGTTCTTC | CARRSGGNYNEQFF
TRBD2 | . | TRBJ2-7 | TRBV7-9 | TGTGCCAGCAGCCCCGGACTAGGGCCGGACGAGCAGTACTTC | CASSPGLGPDEQYF
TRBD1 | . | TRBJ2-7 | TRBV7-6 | TGTGCCAGCAGTCCACGGACAGGGGCGGATTACGAGCAGTACTTC | CASSPRTGADYEQYF
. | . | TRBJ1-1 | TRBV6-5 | TGTGCCAGCAGGACCGGGACACGGGAAGCTTTCTTT | CASRTGTREAFF
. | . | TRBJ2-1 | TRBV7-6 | TGTGCCAGCAGCTTTAGGGGCAGTGTCAGCTCCTACAATGAGCAGTTCTTC | CASSFRGSVSSYNEQFF
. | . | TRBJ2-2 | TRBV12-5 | TGTGCTAGTGCGTCGAACACCGGGGAGCTGTTTTTT | CASASNTGELFF
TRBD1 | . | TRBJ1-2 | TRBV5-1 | TGCGCCAGCAGAACAGGGGACGTAGATGGCTACACCTTC | CASRTGDVDGYTF
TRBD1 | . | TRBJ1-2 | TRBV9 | TGTGCCAGCAGCGCTAAACAGGGGGGGCGCAGCTATGGCTACACCTTC | CASSAKQGGRSYGYTF
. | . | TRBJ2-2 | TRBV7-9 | TGTGCCAGCAGCTCCCAGGGTGCACCGACCGGGGAGCTGTTTTTT | CASSSQGAPTGELFF
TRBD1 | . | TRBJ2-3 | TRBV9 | TGTGCCAGCAGCTCCCGGACAGGGGGCACAGATACGCAGTATTTT | CASSSRTGGTDTQYF
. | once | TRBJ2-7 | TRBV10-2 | TGCGCCAGCAGCTCCGGGACGGCCGTAACAGAGCAGTACTTC | CASSSGTAVTEQYF
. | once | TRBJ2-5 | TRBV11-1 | TGTGCCAGCTCTCGAGGCGTTGAGACCCAGTACTTC | CASSRGVETQYF
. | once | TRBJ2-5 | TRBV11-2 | TGTGCCAGCACCCCGGTGGGCGGACAAGAGACCCAGTACTTC | CASTPVGGQETQYF
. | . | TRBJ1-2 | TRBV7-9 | TGTGCCAGCAGCTCCTGGGGGGATGGCTACACCTTC | CASSSWGDGYTF
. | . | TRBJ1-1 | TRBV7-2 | TGTGCCAGCAGCTTTACCCCGGGGAACACTGAAGCTTTCTTT | CASSFTPGNTEAFF
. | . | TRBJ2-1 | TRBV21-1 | TGTGCCAGCAGCAAAGCGCGACGACAGGAAGGTTACAATGAGCAGTTCTTC | CASSKARRQEGYNEQFF
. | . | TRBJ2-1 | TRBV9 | TGTGCCAGCAGCGTAGGCGGGCTTTACAATGAGCAGTTCTTC | CASSVGGLYNEQFF
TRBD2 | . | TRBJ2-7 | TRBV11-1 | TGTGCCAGCAGCTTAGGCGGGAGTTCCTACGAGCAGTACTTC | CASSLGGSSYEQYF
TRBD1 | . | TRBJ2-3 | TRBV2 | TGTGCCAGCACGGGACAGATCACAGATACGCAGTATTTT | CASTGQITDTQYF
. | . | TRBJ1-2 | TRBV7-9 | TGTGCCAGCAGCTTAGCGAACCCGGCCCGGGGCTACACCTTC | CASSLANPARGYTF
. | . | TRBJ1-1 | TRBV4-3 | TGCGCCAGCAGCCGTGACCCCGCGGGGAACACTGAAGCTTTCTTT | CASSRDPAGNTEAFF
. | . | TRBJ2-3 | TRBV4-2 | TGTGCCAGCAGCCATCATACTAGCACAGATACGCAGTATTTT | CASSHHTSTDTQYF
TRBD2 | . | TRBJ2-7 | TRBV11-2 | TGTGCCAGCAGCTTTAGCGGGGGAAAATACGAGCAGTACTTC | CASSFSGGKYEQYF
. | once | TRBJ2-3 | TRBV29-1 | TGCAGCGTTGTAGCAGGGACGGGAGATACGCAGTATTTT | CSVVAGTGDTQYF
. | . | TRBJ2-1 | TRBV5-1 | TGCGCCAGCAGGACTACACCAGAGAATGAGCAGTTCTTC | CASRTTPENEQFF
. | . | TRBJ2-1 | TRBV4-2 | TGTGCCAGCAGCCAAGATCGGGTTCCCAATGAGCAGTTCTTC | CASSQDRVPNEQFF
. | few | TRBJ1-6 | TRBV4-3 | TGCGCCAGCAGCCAAGATTCGGGGGGGTATAATTCACCCCTCCACTTT | CASSQDSGGYNSPLHF
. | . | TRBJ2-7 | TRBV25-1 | TGTGCCAGCACCACAGGGAACTCCTACGAGCAGTACTTC | CASTTGNSYEQYF
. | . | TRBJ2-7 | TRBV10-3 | TGTGCCACCCAACCCAGCTCCTACGAGCAGTACTTC | CATQPSSYEQYF
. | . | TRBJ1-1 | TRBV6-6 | TGTGCCATCAGTGAGTCCTATGGCACTGAAGCTTTCTTT | CAISESYGTEAFF
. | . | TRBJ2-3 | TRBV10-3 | TGTGCCAGTAGAGGGGACGGGAGAGGGTCAGATACGCAGTATTTT | CASRGDGRGSDTQYF
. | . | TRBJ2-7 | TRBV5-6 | TGTGCCAGCAGCTTGGTCAGGAGGACCTACGAGCAGTACTTC | CASSLVRRTYEQYF
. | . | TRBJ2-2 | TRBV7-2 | TGTGCCAGCCGGGACGGTAGGGTCGGGGAGCTGTTTTTT | CASRDGRVGELFF
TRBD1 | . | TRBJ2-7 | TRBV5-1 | TGCGCCAGCAGCGGAGGGGGGACAGGGGTCTCCTACGAGCAGTACTTC | CASSGGGTGVSYEQYF
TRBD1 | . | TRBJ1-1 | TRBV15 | TGTGCCACCAGCCTGGTCGGACAGGGAAAAACTGAAGCTTTCTTT | CATSLVGQGKTEAFF
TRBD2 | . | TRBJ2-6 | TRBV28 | TGTGCCAGCAGCCATGCGGGGGGGGTTGGGGCCAACGTCCTGACTTTC | CASSHAGGVGANVLTF
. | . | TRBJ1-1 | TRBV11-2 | TGTGCCAGCAGCGGCTCCGGGCAAGCTTTCTTT | CASSGSGQAFF
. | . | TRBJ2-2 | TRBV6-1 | TGTGCCAGCAGGGACTGGTCCGGGGAGCTGTTTTTT | CASRDWSGELFF
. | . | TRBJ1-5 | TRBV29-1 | TGCAGCGGATCCCGTTCTCGGGCGCCCCAGCATTTT | CSGSRSRAPQHF
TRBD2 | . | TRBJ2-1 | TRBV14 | TGTGCCAGCAGCCAACTTAGCGGGAGTCGGGGTGAGCAGTTCTTC | CASSQLSGSRGEQFF